This T cell receptor (beta chain) derives from a study of CD8+ T cells in alopecia areata. Study as a whole: For 6 to 18 months, tofacitinib was taken, and 6 months off drug followed. Severity scores in treated patients reflected the percentage of scalp affected. Study conclusions and caveats: Only a single nonresponder existed, so baseline CD8+ expansion links stay unclear. Possibly because of HLA-related factors, TCR sharing was less clear across patients than in mice.

The treatment: oral pan-JAK inhibitor, 5-10 mg twice daily. This CDR3 has 12 amino acids. CDR1 and CDR2 from the germline V gene are SGHTA and FQGNSA. The V end was cut by 2 bases, the J end by 5 bases, with 6 bases between. Following extraction, RNA underwent reverse transcription to cDNA, which served as the sequencing template. TCRdb's copy holds only in-frame clones and misses some; the assay was immunoSEQ multiplex PCR. Of roughly 200,000 clones listed, roughly three fifths are singletons. Of note for this clone: The antigen remains unidentified.

V is TRBV7-2 and J is TRBJ2-5; D not resolved. The sequences come from CD4+ T cells sorted from blood, collected at week 4, from a patient treated with tofacitinib. The origin of this receptor is a human donor with alopecia areata. In DNA form, the CDR3 reads TGTGCCAGCAGCTTAACCTGGGAGACCCAGTACTTC. It encodes CASSLTWETQYF.